The 26 T cell receptor beta chains below come from one sample, sequenced in a study of OX40 agonist ivuxolimab in advanced cancers. The protocol was immunoSEQ multiplex PCR, while the TCRdb copy is restricted to in-frame clones and leaves out a portion. The repertoire holds about 15,000 clones, with around 93% as singletons. The input for sequencing was CD4+ or CD8+ T cells sorted from blood, taken in a trial of the OX40 agonist ivuxolimab. The origin of the receptors is an adult with an advanced solid tumor such as melanoma, head and neck, liver or kidney cancer.

This chain joins TRBV6-5 and TRBJ2-2; a weak D match, TRBD1 (5 bases). Germline V gene lookup returns CDR1 MNHEY and CDR2 SVGAGI. The CDR3 spans 15 residues. Trimming stripped 0 bases from V and 5 bases from J, with 10 bases between. The CDR3 DNA reads as TGTGCCAGCAGTTACTCGACAGACGGTACCGGGGAGCTGTTTTTT. It yields the protein CASSYSTDGTGELFF.

This chain uses TRBV6-9 with TRBJ2-1; D not resolved. This CDR3 has 15 residues. V was trimmed by 6 bases and J by 4 bases, leaving 16 bases between them. The V gene's germline CDR1 is MNHGY and CDR2 SVAAGI. CDR3 DNA: TGTGCCAGCAGCCAGGCCGTAGCTGGGTACAATGAGCAGTTCTTC. Protein product: CASSQAVAGYNEQFF.

The chain joins TRBV28 to TRBJ2-7; TRBD1 aligns across 7 bases. V lost 5 bases to trimming and J lost 3 bases; unmatched junction nucleotides: 4. CDR1 is MDHEN and CDR2 is SYDVKM in the germline V gene. CDR3 length: 13 residues. CDR3 loop: CASSPGQNYEQYF. CDR3 sequence (DNA): TGTGCCAGCAGTCCGGGACAGAACTACGAGCAGTACTTC. Drawing the rest from reference TRBV28 and TRBJ2-7, the complete variable domain is DVKVTQSSRYLVKRTGEKVFLECVQDMDHENMFWYRQDPGLGLRLIYFSYDVKMKEKGDIPEGYSVSREKKERFSLILESASTNQTSMYLCASSPGQNYEQYFGPGTRLTVT.

The chain combines TRBV7-3 with TRBJ2-1; 7 nucleotides line up with TRBD2. Looked up from germline, CDR1 is SGHTA and CDR2 is FQGTGA. The CDR3 length is 13 residues. The V segment lost 5 bases and the J segment 3 bases; nucleotides outside the gene matches: 1. The CDR3 sequence is CASSRTSYNEQFF. CDR3 bases: TGTGCCAGCAGCCGGACTAGCTACAATGAGCAGTTCTTC. The full variable domain, rest sourced from reference TRBV7-3 and TRBJ2-1, is GAGVSQTPSNKVTEKGKYVELRCDPISGHTALYWYRQSLGQGPEFLIYFQGTGAADDSGLPNDRFFAVRPEGSVSTLKIQRTERGDSAVYLCASSRTSYNEQFFGPGTRLTVL.

The J gene is TRBJ2-1, the V gene TRBV27; 10 bases align to TRBD2. Per germline, CDR1 MNHEY and CDR2 SMNVEV (reference sequence). The CDR3 contains 14 residues. Losses at the gene ends were 8 bases for V and 8 bases for J; bases not matched to a gene: 9. The CDR3 DNA is TGTGCCAGCGTCCTCCTAGCGGGGGCGCATGAGCAGTTCTTC. Its protein product is CASVLLAGAHEQFF.

The chain links TRBV7-2 to TRBJ2-5; D remains unclear. CDR1 and CDR2 (germline): SGHTA, FQGNSA. V was pared by 7 bases and J by 8 bases, with 14 bases between. The CDR3 runs to 12 residues. CDR3 sequence (DNA): TGTGCCAGCACCGACCTCGAAAGAACCCAGTACTTC. Translated: CASTDLERTQYF.

The chain carries TRBV5-1 and TRBJ1-1, with 8 positions matching TRBD1. This CDR3 comprises 14 residues. Unmatched junction bases numbered 5, after V lost 6 bases and J lost 1 base. Per germline, CDR1 SGHRS and CDR2 YFSETQ. The CDR3 nucleotides read TGCGCCAGCAACCCGACAGGGGCGAACACTGAAGCTTTCTTT. Translated, it gives CASNPTGANTEAFF.

The chain couples TRBV5-6 to TRBJ2-6; D gene ambiguous. Germline CDR1 is SGHDT and CDR2 is YYEEEE. The CDR3 consists of 16 residues. The V end lost 4 bases, the J end lost 0 bases, and 11 bases lay between the germline ends. CDR3 DNA: TGTGCCAGCAGCAGGACGACCTACTCTGGGGCCAACGTCCTGACTTTC. Its protein product is CASSRTTYSGANVLTF.

V and J are TRBV27 and TRBJ1-5; unclear D gene. CDR3 size: 14 residues. Germline lookup yields CDR1 MNHEY and CDR2 SMNVEV (reference sequence). Trimming left V 3 bases short and J 2 bases short, with 8 bases between. This CDR3 reads CASSFLDGNQPQHF. CDR3 coding DNA: TGTGCCAGCAGTTTCCTGGACGGCAATCAGCCCCAGCATTTT.

J is TRBJ2-7 and V is TRBV11-2; tentatively, D is TRBD2 (5 bases). In germline, CDR1 is SGHAT, CDR2 FQNNGV. Trimming removed 4 bases at V and 3 bases at J, with 7 bases between. CDR3 length: 12 amino acids. The CDR3 region is CASSSTSYEQYF. For the CDR3, the DNA is TGTGCCAGCAGCTCCACTAGCTACGAGCAGTACTTC.

The chain employs TRBV7-9 and TRBJ1-1; D is unresolved. There are 13 residues in the CDR3. V lost 7 bases and J 4 bases, leaving 13 bases between the germline ends. Germline lookup yields CDR1 SEHNR and CDR2 FQNEAQ (reference sequence). Written as DNA, the CDR3 is TGTGCCAGCACCTACGTAGGGAGCACTGAAGCTTTCTTT. Translated: CASTYVGSTEAFF.

This chain connects TRBV14 to TRBJ1-6; D is perhaps TRBD1 (5 bases). There are 18 residues in the CDR3. Germline-derived CDR1 and CDR2 are SGHDN and FVKESK. V was shortened by 0 bases and J by 4 bases, with 16 bases between the two germline ends. The CDR3 DNA reads as TGTGCCAGCAGCCAAGATTGGTTCAGGGACGGTTATAATTCACCCCTCCACTTT. This encodes CASSQDWFRDGYNSPLHF. The full variable domain, with the rest looked up from reference TRBV14 and TRBJ1-6, is EAGVTQFPSHSVIEKGQTVTLRCDPISGHDNLYWYRRVMGKEIKFLLHFVKESKQDESGMPNNRFLAERTGGTYSTLKVQPAELEDSGVYFCASSQDWFRDGYNSPLHFGNGTRLTVT.

This chain connects TRBV18 to TRBJ2-1; 10 bases map to TRBD2. The V gene's germline CDR1 is KGHSH and CDR2 LQKENI. This CDR3 contains 14 residues. The V segment lost 6 bases and the J segment 5 bases; nucleotides outside the gene matches: 4. This CDR3 reads CASSSGGSHNEQFF. The CDR3 DNA follows: TGTGCCAGCTCTAGCGGGGGGAGTCACAATGAGCAGTTCTTC.

The chain couples TRBV19 to TRBJ2-7, with 8 nucleotides matching TRBD1. Per the germline V gene, CDR1 is LNHDA and CDR2 is SQIVND (reference sequence). The CDR3 runs 12 residues. V was pared by 10 bases and J by 5 bases, with 7 bases of the junction left unmatched. The CDR3: CAISDRANEQYF. For the CDR3, the DNA is TGTGCCATATCGGACAGGGCCAACGAGCAGTACTTC.

The rearrangement joins TRBV11-3 to TRBJ1-1, with TRBD1 as a possible D gene (5 bases). V was trimmed by 5 bases and J by 1 base, leaving 8 bases between them. The CDR3 is 13 amino acids. Germline CDR1 SGHNT, CDR2 YENEEA. The CDR3 is CASSHTGNTEAFF. In DNA form, the CDR3 reads TGTGCCAGCAGCCACACAGGGAACACTGAAGCTTTCTTT.

The rearrangement joins TRBV11-2 to TRBJ1-2, with D unclear. CDR3 length: 16 residues. Germline V gene data show CDR1 as SGHAT and CDR2 as FQNNGV. Deletions cut 2 bases from V and 4 bases from J, with 17 bases between. The CDR3 here is CASSLSDHLGGYGYTF. The CDR3 DNA reads TGTGCCAGCAGCTTATCGGATCATTTGGGCGGCTATGGCTACACCTTC.

V usage is TRBV5-1 and J usage is TRBJ2-3, with no clear D. CDR3 length: 12 residues. With 0 bases removed from V and 4 bases from J, the gap between germline ends came to 3 bases. From germline, CDR1 is SGHRS and CDR2 YFSETQ. The CDR3 sequence is CASSLVADTQYF. In DNA form, the CDR3 reads TGCGCCAGCAGCTTGGTCGCAGATACGCAGTATTTT. The variable domain in full, completed from reference TRBV5-1 and TRBJ2-3, reads KAGVTQTPRYLIKTRGQQVTLSCSPISGHRSVSWYQQTPGQGLQFLFEYFSETQRNKGNFPGRFSGRQFSNSRSEMNVSTLELGDSALYLCASSLVADTQYFGPGTRLTVL.

The rearrangement joins TRBV4-1 to TRBJ2-1, with 8 positions matching TRBD2. Trimming cost V 0 bases and J 6 bases; bases outside gene matches: 7. The CDR3 covers 16 residues. CDR1 is MGHRA and CDR2 is YSYEKL in the germline V gene. The CDR3 DNA is TGCGCCAGCAGCCAAGATAGGGCGGGGGGCTTCAATGAGCAGTTCTTC. Its protein product is CASSQDRAGGFNEQFF.

The chain carries TRBV4-3 and TRBJ2-6; D unclear. This CDR3 comprises 15 residues. Trimming removed 1 base at V and 3 bases at J, with 7 bases between. Germline V gives CDR1 LGHNA, CDR2 YSLEER. This chain's CDR3 is CASSQVDGGANVLTF. The CDR3 bases are TGCGCCAGCAGCCAAGTAGACGGTGGGGCCAACGTCCTGACTTTC.

This sequence joins TRBV7-8 and TRBJ2-1; D remains unclear. CDR3 size: 15 residues. The ends were cut back, 2 bases at V and 0 bases at J, with 8 bases in the middle. CDR1 and CDR2 (germline): SGHVS, FQNEAQ. The chain's CDR3 is CASSLRASSYNEQFF. DNA of the CDR3: TGTGCCAGCAGCTTACGGGCGAGCTCCTACAATGAGCAGTTCTTC.

This rearrangement joins TRBV27 to TRBJ2-1, with 7 positions matching TRBD1. This CDR3 has 14 residues. Germline CDR1 is MNHEY and CDR2 is SMNVEV (reference sequence). Germline trimming cut 1 base from V and 7 bases from J; bases unmatched to any gene: 4. The CDR3 DNA sequence: TGTGCCAGCAGTTTATTAGGGGGCGGAAATGAGCAGTTCTTC. This codes for CASSLLGGGNEQFF.

The V call is TRBV7-9, the J call TRBJ1-4; D ambiguous. CDR1 SEHNR and CDR2 FQNEAQ come from the germline V gene (reference sequence). The V gene lost 4 bases and the J gene lost 5 bases, with 14 bases spanning the gap. This CDR3 region has 15 residues. CDR3 in DNA: TGTGCCAGCAGCTCCGGACCCTACGGGAATGAAAAACTGTTTTTT. Protein sequence: CASSSGPYGNEKLFF.

This chain uses TRBV5-6 with TRBJ2-1, with D perhaps matching TRBD1 (5 bases). Germline values: CDR1 SGHDT, CDR2 YYEEEE. Trimming shortened V by 2 bases and J by 7 bases, and 10 bases separated the two germline ends. The CDR3 consists of 13 residues. As DNA, the CDR3 is TGTGCCAGCAGCTTTGGGGCCCCGAATGAGCAGTTCTTC. Protein: CASSFGAPNEQFF.

This chain links TRBV10-2 with TRBJ2-1; 7 positions match TRBD2. The CDR3 runs 14 residues. Germline trimming cut 8 bases from V and 6 bases from J; bases unmatched to any gene: 10. Germline CDR1 WSHSY, CDR2 SAAADI. The CDR3, as DNA: TGCGCCAGCGCCGTAATATCGGGGGGCAATGAGCAGTTCTTC. This sequence encodes CASAVISGGNEQFF.

The gene calls are TRBV7-9 and TRBJ2-5, with 8 bases identical to TRBD2. Germline trimming cut 6 bases from V and 1 base from J; bases unmatched to any gene: 1. CDR1 is SEHNR and CDR2 is FQNEAQ in the germline V gene (reference sequence). This CDR3 spans 13 amino acids. The CDR3 sequence is CASRREAQETQYF. The CDR3, as DNA: TGTGCCAGCAGGCGGGAGGCCCAAGAGACCCAGTACTTC.

The chain links TRBV7-3 to TRBJ2-1; TRBD1 aligns across 8 bases. The CDR3 is made up of 16 amino acids. Germline V gene lookup returns CDR1 SGHTA and CDR2 FQGTGA. The junction had 8 bases not matched to a gene; V was cut back by 5 bases and J by 2 bases. The CDR3 nucleotides read TGTGCCAGCAGCCTCGACAGGGGTATTCCCTACAATGAGCAGTTCTTC. Translated: CASSLDRGIPYNEQFF.